A selection of T cell receptor beta chains follows, all from one sample in a study of blood T cell repertoires in COVID-19. Only in-frame clones appear in the TCRdb table, and some are missing; sequencing was by immunoSEQ multiplex PCR. Among tens of thousands of clones listed, 85% to 90% were seen once. Sequenced sample: peripheral blood. Source of these receptors: a woman in her sixties or seventies with active COVID-19. CDR3s include the opening cysteine and the closing phenylalanine or tryptophan. D genes are given only for firm matches. Not all rows give a size; the values are once, few, many and, for expanded clones, a class.

abundance,v_gene,d_gene,j_gene,CDR3nt,CDR3aa
NA,TRBV27,TRBD1,TRBJ2-2,TGTGCCAGCAGTGGGGCCGGTAGGGACAGGGTTGCCGGGGAGCTGTTTTTT,CASSGAGRDRVAGELFF
NA,TRBV15,NA,TRBJ2-5,TGTGCCACCAGCAGAGAGGCAAATCAAGAGACCCAGTACTTC,CATSREANQETQYF
NA,TRBV12-3/TRBV12-4,TRBD1,TRBJ1-1,TGTGCCAGCAGCGCGACAGGGATAAAGGCTTTCTTT,CASSATGIKAFF
NA,TRBV6-6,TRBD1,TRBJ1-1,TGTGCCAGCACCAGGGGGATGAACACTGAAGCTTTCTTT,CASTRGMNTEAFF
NA,TRBV10-3,TRBD1,TRBJ1-2,TGTGCCATCAGTGGCCGGGACAGCCAAAACTATGGCTACACCTTC,CAISGRDSQNYGYTF
NA,TRBV7-3,NA,TRBJ2-3,TGTGCCAGCAGCTTAGGTGGGCAGGGGATGGGTGATTGGAATACGCAGTATTTT,CASSLGGQGMGDWNTQYF
NA,TRBV9,TRBD2,TRBJ2-3,TGTGCCAGCAGCGCCGGGACTAGCGGGGGTATTACGCAGTATTTT,CASSAGTSGGITQYF
NA,TRBV5-4,NA,TRBJ1-2,TGTGCCAGCAGCTTCCGACAAGGTGGCTACACCTTC,CASSFRQGGYTF
NA,TRBV2,NA,TRBJ1-5,TGTGCCAGCAGTGCACAGCCAAATCAGCCCCAGCATTTT,CASSAQPNQPQHF
NA,TRBV7-2,TRBD2,TRBJ2-1,TGTGCCAGCAGCTTCCAAGGACTAGCGGGACACAATGAGCAGTTCTTC,CASSFQGLAGHNEQFF
NA,TRBV4-1,TRBD2,TRBJ2-7,TGCGCCAGCAGCCAAGGTACCCTAGCGGGAGGTCTATCCTACGAGCAGTACTTC,CASSQGTLAGGLSYEQYF
NA,TRBV18,TRBD1,TRBJ2-3,TGTGCCAGCTCACCGACAGGGGGCAGGGATACGCAGTATTTT,CASSPTGGRDTQYF
NA,TRBV30,NA,TRBJ1-3,TGTGCCGGATACAGGAGCTCTGGAAACACCATATATTTT,CAGYRSSGNTIYF
NA,TRBV1,NA,TRBJ2-7,TGCACCAGCAGCCAAGATTCTGGGCTAGCGGACTCCTACGAGCAGTACTTC,CTSSQDSGLADSYEQYF
NA,TRBV2,TRBD2,TRBJ2-3,TGTGCCAGCAGGGGGGAACTAGCGGGAGCAGATACGCAGTATTTT,CASRGELAGADTQYF
large,TRBV28,NA,TRBJ2-7,TGTGCCAGCAGTTTTATGCAGGGGACCTACGAGCAGTACTTC,CASSFMQGTYEQYF
NA,TRBV2,TRBD1,TRBJ1-2,TGTGCCAGCTCTTTCCCGGGACAGGACTATGGCTACACCTTC,CASSFPGQDYGYTF
NA,TRBV27,TRBD1,TRBJ2-3,TGTGCCAGCAGATCCCAGGGACAGGGGGTGACAGATACGCAGTATTTT,CASRSQGQGVTDTQYF
NA,TRBV4-1,NA,TRBJ1-4,TGCGCCAGCAGCCAAGAGGGCGTTGGTGCAACTAATGAAAAACTGTTTTTT,CASSQEGVGATNEKLFF
NA,TRBV30,TRBD2,TRBJ2-2,TGTGCCTGGAGTGTACGATTGTGGCGGGAGCGGAGCACCGGGGAGCTGTTTTTT,CAWSVRLWRERSTGELFF
few,TRBV10-1,TRBD2,TRBJ2-1,TGCGCCAGCAGGGATAGCGGGGGTTTCAATGAGCAGTTCTTC,CASRDSGGFNEQFF
NA,TRBV10-1,NA,TRBJ2-3,TGCGCCAGCAGTGATGGCGGGGGCGCAGATACGCAGTATTTT,CASSDGGGADTQYF
NA,TRBV9,NA,TRBJ2-7,TGTGCCAGCAGCCCTCCTGAGGTGAGACCTCGTGGCGAGCAGTACTTC,CASSPPEVRPRGEQYF
NA,TRBV7-5,NA,TRBJ2-1,TGTGTCAGAAGCTTAAAATTAGTTTTAACGGATGAGCAGTTCTTC,CVRSLKLVLTDEQFF
NA,TRBV11-3,NA,TRBJ2-5,TGTGCCAGCAGCTTAAATAGGGGAGGCGCAGAGACCCAGTACTTC,CASSLNRGGAETQYF
NA,TRBV2,TRBD1,TRBJ1-2,TGTGCCAGCAGTGCGTTAGGACAGGGTCATGGCTACACCTTC,CASSALGQGHGYTF
NA,TRBV28,TRBD2,TRBJ2-1,TGTGCCAGCAGTCGCACTAGCGGGGGGGAGAATGAGCAGTTCTTC,CASSRTSGGENEQFF
NA,TRBV6-5,NA,TRBJ2-1,TGTGCCACACACACCGGGTTCGGTGAGCAGTTCTTC,CATHTGFGEQFF
NA,TRBV5-5,TRBD2,TRBJ2-5,TGTGCCAGCAGCCCCCTAGCGGGGGGGCAGGGTGAGACCCAGTACTTC,CASSPLAGGQGETQYF
NA,TRBV19,NA,TRBJ1-2,TGTGCCAGTAGTATGCGGACAGACTATGGCTACACCTTC,CASSMRTDYGYTF
once,TRBV3-1/TRBV3-2,TRBD1,TRBJ2-2,TGTGCCAGCAGCCCGACAGGGCCAACAACCGGGGAGCTGTTTTTT,CASSPTGPTTGELFF
NA,TRBV3-1/TRBV3-2,TRBD2,TRBJ2-1,TGTGCCAGCAGCCCGCATAGCGGGGGCTCCTACAATGAGCAGTTCTTC,CASSPHSGGSYNEQFF
once,TRBV6-6,NA,TRBJ2-3,TGTGCCAGCAAGACGGAGGGCCACACAGATACGCAGTATTTT,CASKTEGHTDTQYF
NA,TRBV7-9,NA,TRBJ2-1,TGTGCCAGCGGGGGGAGTGACAATGAGCAGTTCTTC,CASGGSDNEQFF
once,TRBV5-1,TRBD2,TRBJ2-7,TGCGCCAGCAGCTATCACGGCGGGAGGGATCGTGTTGAGCAGTACTTC,CASSYHGGRDRVEQYF
NA,TRBV9,TRBD2,TRBJ2-2,TGTGCCAGCAGCGTAAACAAGCGGGAGAACACCGGGGAGCTGTTTTTT,CASSVNKRENTGELFF
NA,TRBV9,TRBD1,TRBJ1-2,TGTGCCAGCAGCGTAATCACACAGGGGAGTGGCTACACCTTC,CASSVITQGSGYTF
NA,TRBV28,NA,TRBJ2-7,TGTGCCAGCAGTTTCGCGGGGACTCCATATTCAGTATCGTACTTC,CASSFAGTPYSVSYF
NA,TRBV19,NA,TRBJ2-2,TGTGCCAGTAGTCCCAGGGGGAACACCGGGGAGCTGTTTTTT,CASSPRGNTGELFF
NA,TRBV7-2,NA,TRBJ1-3,TGTGCCAGCAGCTTTTCGTCCGGGCTAGCCTCTGGAAACACCATATATTTT,CASSFSSGLASGNTIYF
NA,TRBV6-5,TRBD1,TRBJ1-4,TGTGCCAGCAACGGACAGGGTGGAAAACTGTTTTTT,CASNGQGGKLFF
NA,TRBV4-1,TRBD1,TRBJ2-2,TGCGCCAGCAGCCAAGATAGGGACAGGGGGCTTGGGCTGTTTTTT,CASSQDRDRGLGLFF
few,TRBV18,TRBD1,TRBJ2-1,TGTGCCAGCTCATCCAGACAGGGGGCGCGTAATGAGCAGTTCTTC,CASSSRQGARNEQFF
NA,TRBV5-1,NA,TRBJ1-6,TGCGCCAGCAGCGTCAAAATTCAGGATTCGAGCTCCTATAATTCACCCCTCCACTTT,CASSVKIQDSSSYNSPLHF
NA,TRBV5-5,TRBD1,TRBJ1-6,TGTGCCAGCAGCTTGGTTTTGGGACAGGGCCATTCACCCCTCCACTTT,CASSLVLGQGHSPLHF
NA,TRBV27,NA,TRBJ1-1,TGTGCCAGCAGTTTATTAGATCCGAACACTGAAGCTTTCTTT,CASSLLDPNTEAFF
NA,TRBV12-2,NA,TRBJ2-1,TGTGCAAGTCGCTTCCAGACTAGAGGGTCCTACAATGAGCAGTTCTTC,CASRFQTRGSYNEQFF
NA,TRBV7-9,TRBD2,TRBJ2-7,TGTGCCAGCAGCTTAGGTGCGGGAGGGTACAACGAGCAGTACTTC,CASSLGAGGYNEQYF